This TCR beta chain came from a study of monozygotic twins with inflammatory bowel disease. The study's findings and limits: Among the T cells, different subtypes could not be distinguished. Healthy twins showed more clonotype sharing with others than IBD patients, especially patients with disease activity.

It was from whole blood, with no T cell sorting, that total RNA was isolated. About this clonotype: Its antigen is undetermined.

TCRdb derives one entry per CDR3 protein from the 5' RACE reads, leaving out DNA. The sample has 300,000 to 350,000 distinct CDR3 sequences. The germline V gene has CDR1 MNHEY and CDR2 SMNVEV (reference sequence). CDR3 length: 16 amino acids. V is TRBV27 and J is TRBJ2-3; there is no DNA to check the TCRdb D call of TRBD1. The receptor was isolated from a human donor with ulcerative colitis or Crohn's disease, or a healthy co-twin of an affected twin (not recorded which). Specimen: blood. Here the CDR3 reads CASSFRPRGFTDTQYF.